A single sample is the source of the 13 T cell receptor beta chains below, sequenced in a study of CXCR3-negative and CXCR3-positive naive CD8 T cells. General study findings and limits: Compared with CXCR3-negative naive cells, CXCR3-positive naive cells showed more hydrophobic TRB CDR3s.

No cognate antigen is known for these TCRs. TRB cDNA was prepared as libraries by UMI-labeled 5' RACE. TCRdb reanalyzed the 5' RACE reads and collapses them to one entry per CDR3 protein, without DNA. The ten most abundant clones cover roughly 0.28% of a sample with 140,000 to 150,000 distinct CDR3 sequences. Material for sequencing was naive CXCR3+ CD8+ T cells from blood. Regarding subset: CD45RO-CCR7+CD27+CD95- naive CD8+ T cells expressing CXCR3 (TNR3+). The receptors here all came from a human donor in good health. Some clones in this sample may be carry-over from other donors' samples.

The rearrangement joins TRBV12-3 or TRBV12-4 to TRBJ2-3; the D call from TCRdb, TRBD1, cannot be confirmed without DNA. This CDR3 spans 15 amino acids. CDR3 residues: CASSFSGDNTDTQYF.

The genes are TRBV4-1 and TRBJ2-7. Germline V gene data show CDR1 as MGHRA and CDR2 as YSYEKL. The CDR3 totals 15 residues. CDR3 region: CASSQDSGRAYEQYF.

CDR3 protein: CASSYLTGTANNEQFF. V usage is TRBV6-2 or TRBV6-3 and J usage is TRBJ2-1; without DNA, the TCRdb call of TRBD1 cannot be checked. The CDR3 runs 16 residues. CDR1 MNHEY and CDR2 SVGEGT come from the germline V gene.

CDR3 residues: CASSSDRGNTGELFF. The genes are TRBV7-9 and TRBJ2-2; no DNA is available, so the TRBD1 call from TCRdb remains unchecked. The CDR3 length is 15 residues. The germline V gene has CDR1 SEHNR and CDR2 FQNEAQ (reference sequence).

The V and J genes are TRBV9 and TRBJ2-1; TCRdb's assignment of TRBD1 cannot be checked, as there is no DNA. Germline CDR1 reads SGDLS; CDR2 reads YYNGEE. This CDR3 contains 14 residues. The CDR3 is CASSIRDRGPEQLF.

The gene calls are TRBV5-6 and TRBJ2-7; TCRdb's D call, TRBD1, is unchecked because there is no DNA. The germline gives CDR1 SGHDT, CDR2 YYEEEE. The CDR3 length is 13 residues. The CDR3 loop reads CASSWGQGHEQYF.

The V and J genes are TRBV9 and TRBJ1-1; TCRdb selects TRBD1, and the lack of DNA leaves this call unchecked. The CDR3 extends over 16 amino acids. The germline gives CDR1 SGDLS, CDR2 YYNGEE. The CDR3 here is CASSVGDVGRNTEAFF.

This chain links TRBV27 with TRBJ2-7. Germline CDR1 and CDR2: MNHEY and SMNVEV (reference sequence). This CDR3 has 11 amino acids. The CDR3 loop is CASSSRDEQYF.

V gene TRBV7-6 combines with J gene TRBJ2-3. This CDR3 spans 15 amino acids. Germline CDR1 is SGHVS and CDR2 is FNYEAQ. The CDR3: CASSLSVVDTDTQYF.

V and J are TRBV7-9 and TRBJ2-3; TCRdb gives TRBD2 as the D gene, but with no DNA this cannot be confirmed. Germline assignment: CDR1 SEHNR and CDR2 FQNEAQ (reference sequence). There are 18 residues in the CDR3. The CDR3 sequence is CASSFPASGPTHTDTQYF.

The genes are TRBV7-2 and TRBJ2-1; TCRdb names TRBD1, which stays unverified in the absence of DNA. This CDR3 is built from 14 residues. CDR1 SGHTA and CDR2 FQGNSA come from the germline V gene. The CDR3 here is CASSFGPGANEQFF.

The gene calls are TRBV12-3 or TRBV12-4 and TRBJ2-1. The CDR3 loop spans 13 amino acids. The CDR3 loop reads CASSFDLSNEQFF.

This chain joins TRBV4-3 and TRBJ2-7; the TCRdb call, TRBD2, lacks DNA for checking. Looked up from germline, CDR1 is LGHNA and CDR2 is YSLEER. The CDR3 runs 15 residues. Here the CDR3 reads CASSQDRTLVYEQYF.